The 15 T cell receptor beta chains reported below all come from one sample, sequenced in a study of early T cells in non-severe SARS-CoV-2 infection. In TCRdb, the 5' RACE reads were re-called with MiXCR into one record per CDR3 protein. The sample carries around 59,000 distinct CDR3 sequences, roughly 12% recorded once. Material for sequencing was whole blood. The receptors originated from an adult who was a healthcare worker with PCR-confirmed SARS-CoV-2 infection or an uninfected control (not recorded which).

Ten or more counts support this clonotype. V gene TRBV9 combines with J gene TRBJ2-1; D is perhaps TRBD1 (5 bases). The CDR3 length is 15 residues. Germline V gives CDR1 SGDLS, CDR2 YYNGEE. Trimming took 0 bases from V and 2 from J, leaving 9 bases between them. The CDR3 sequence is CASSVVADTYNEQFF. The CDR3 DNA sequence: TGTGCCAGCAGCGTAGTGGCGGACACCTACAATGAGCAGTTCTTC.

Only a few counts were recorded for this clonotype. J is TRBJ2-3 and V is TRBV10-1; D possibly corresponds to TRBD2 (5 bases). Germline assignment: CDR1 WNHNN and CDR2 SYGVQD (reference sequence). The CDR3 runs to 15 residues. Trimming took off 2 bases at V and 0 bases at J, with 9 bases between the two ends. CDR3 nucleotides: TGCGCCAGCAGTGAGGAAGAGGGAAGCACAGATACGCAGTATTTT. This translates into CASSEEEGSTDTQYF.

The V and J genes are TRBV27 and TRBJ2-7, with D unresolved. CDR1 MNHEY and CDR2 SMNVEV come from the germline V gene (reference sequence). Trimming took off 4 bases at V and 0 bases at J, with 10 bases between the two ends. CDR3 length: 14 amino acids. CDR3 DNA: TGTGCCAGCAGTTCTAACCTCCTCTCCTACGAGCAGTACTTC. This sequence encodes CASSSNLLSYEQYF.

This clonotype was observed many times. The V and J genes are TRBV7-9 and TRBJ2-7, with a possible D match to TRBD2 (6 bases). The CDR3 totals 15 residues. Trimming removed 4 bases at V and 0 bases at J, with 13 bases between. In germline, CDR1 is SEHNR, CDR2 FQNEAQ (reference sequence). The DNA for the CDR3 is TGTGCCAGCAGCTCAAGCGGGCTAAGCTCCTACGAGCAGTACTTC. Residues: CASSSSGLSSYEQYF.

This clonotype has at least ten counts. The rearrangement joins TRBV6-7 to TRBJ2-1, with D uncertain. TRBV6-7 is an ORF, with its function uncertain. CDR3 length: 14 amino acids. V was pared by 2 bases and J by 9 bases, with 14 bases between. The DNA for the CDR3 is TGTGCCAGCAGTTACCTCGTAAAGTCGGGTGAGCAGTTCTTC. This codes for CASSYLVKSGEQFF.

This chain links TRBV7-2 with TRBJ2-5; 7 positions match TRBD2. CDR1 is SGHTA and CDR2 is FQGNSA in the germline V gene. The junction had 14 bases not matched to a gene; V was cut back by 5 bases and J by 5 bases. The CDR3 runs to 16 residues. CDR3 coding DNA: TGTGCCAGCAGCCCACTCCTTAGCGGGCGTGCTGAGACCCAGTACTTC. It translates to CASSPLLSGRAETQYF.

In this sample, this clonotype turned up many times. CDR3 sequence (DNA): TGTGCCAGCAGCGGCCCCGGGTCTCTCGGGAGCGAGCAGTACTTC. Protein sequence: CASSGPGSLGSEQYF. The gene calls are TRBV9 and TRBJ2-7, with D perhaps matching TRBD2 (6 bases). V lost 3 bases and J lost 6, with 19 bases in between. This CDR3 comprises 15 residues. Germline values: CDR1 SGDLS, CDR2 YYNGEE.

This clonotype was seen repeatedly, ten times or more. This rearrangement joins TRBV4-2 to TRBJ1-1, with D possibly being TRBD1 (6 bases). V lost 4 bases and J 4 bases, leaving 7 bases between the germline ends. The CDR3 loop spans 12 amino acids. Germline lookup yields CDR1 LGHNA and CDR2 YNFKEQ. The CDR3 protein is CASSPDSTEAFF. CDR3 bases: TGTGCCAGCAGCCCGGACAGCACTGAAGCTTTCTTT.

At least ten counts were recorded for this clonotype. The chain has TRBV29-1 and TRBJ1-1, with 7 bases lining up with TRBD1. Germline-derived CDR1 and CDR2 are SQVTM and ANQGSEA. CDR3 length equals 13 residues. V dropped 6 bases and J dropped 0; count of bases not matched to a gene: 4. The chain's CDR3 is CSVDRDMNTEAFF. The CDR3 region has the DNA TGCAGCGTAGACAGGGATATGAACACTGAAGCTTTCTTT.

Judged by abundance, this clonotype is medium-sized (0.01 to 0.1%). The chain joins TRBV2 to TRBJ2-5; 10 bases are shared with TRBD1. Germline V gene data show CDR1 as SNHLY and CDR2 as FYNNEI. V lost 4 bases to trimming and J lost 2 bases; unmatched junction nucleotides: 7. This CDR3 region has 16 residues. CDR3 amino acids: CASSAAGQGWQETQYF. The CDR3 DNA reads TGTGCCAGCAGTGCGGCGGGACAGGGGTGGCAAGAGACCCAGTACTTC.

V usage is TRBV24-1 and J usage is TRBJ2-5, with 10 nucleotides matching TRBD2. Germline lookup yields CDR1 KGHDR and CDR2 SFDVKD. V lost 1 base, J lost 7 bases, and 8 bases stayed unmatched. The CDR3 is 16 amino acids. The CDR3 nucleotides read TGTGCCACCAGTGATTTTTCGCTAGCGGGAGAGGTGACCCAGTACTTC. Its translation is CATSDFSLAGEVTQYF.

This clonotype has at least ten counts. The chain carries TRBV11-2 and TRBJ1-1; TRBD1 is a possible D gene (5 bases). V lost 3 bases, J lost 4 bases, and 9 bases lay in between. This CDR3 comprises 13 residues. Germline CDR1 is SGHAT and CDR2 is FQNNGV. The CDR3 sequence: CASSFGGGTEAFF. CDR3 nucleotide sequence: TGTGCCAGCAGCTTTGGGGGGGGCACTGAAGCTTTCTTT.

The rearrangement links TRBV7-6 to TRBJ2-2, with TRBD1 matching over 8 bases. Germline CDR1 and CDR2: SGHVS and FNYEAQ. The CDR3 totals 15 residues. V lost 5 bases, J lost 5 bases, and 7 bases stayed unmatched. CDR3 sequence (DNA): TGTGCCAGCAGCAGCCGCGACAGGGGAACCGGGGAGCTGTTTTTT. It codes for CASSSRDRGTGELFF.

This chain connects TRBV29-1 to TRBJ2-5; no reliable D call. Per the germline V gene, CDR1 is SQVTM and CDR2 is ANQGSEA. The CDR3 runs to 11 residues. The V end lost 8 bases, the J end lost 3 bases, and 10 bases lay between the germline ends. This CDR3 is CSLDSEETQYF. The CDR3 coding sequence is TGCAGCCTCGACTCTGAAGAGACCCAGTACTTC.

In this sample, this clonotype turned up many times. The chain links TRBV11-2 to TRBJ1-6, with D perhaps TRBD1 (6 bases). Trimming pared 5 bases from V and 10 bases from J, leaving 18 bases between. CDR3 length: 15 amino acids. CDR1 and CDR2 from the germline V gene are SGHAT and FQNNGV. The CDR3 nucleotides read TGTGCCAGCAGCCCCTTGAGAGGGGGAGAATCACCCCTCCACTTT. It codes for CASSPLRGGESPLHF.